This is a list of T cell receptor beta chains from one sample in a study of blood T cell repertoires in COVID-19. The protocol was immunoSEQ multiplex PCR, while the TCRdb copy is restricted to in-frame clones and leaves out a portion. The sample contains 150,000 or so clones, about 80% of which appear only once. The sequencing sample was made of peripheral blood. These receptor sequences come from a woman aged 55 to 70 with acute or convalescent COVID-19. The CDR3 runs from the conserved cysteine through the conserved F or W. Fields, in order: D gene, clone size, V gene, J gene, CDR3 protein, CDR3 DNA. A D gene is named only where the DNA matches it firmly. The size of a clone is reported for some rows only, either as once, few or many, or as a class for expanded clones.

TRBD1,once,TRBV9,TRBJ1-6,CASSARQGSSPLHF,TGTGCCAGCAGCGCGCGACAGGGCTCTTCACCCCTCCACTTT
TRBD1,NA,TRBV9,TRBJ2-3,CASSVTPGTGSTDTQYF,TGTGCCAGCAGCGTGACGCCCGGGACAGGGAGCACAGATACGCAGTATTTT
NA,NA,TRBV11-2,TRBJ2-7,CASSFGQSYEQYF,TGTGCCAGCAGCTTCGGACAATCCTACGAGCAGTACTTC
NA,NA,TRBV29-1,TRBJ1-2,CSVEAVANYGYTF,TGCAGCGTTGAAGCCGTAGCTAACTATGGCTACACCTTC
NA,NA,TRBV18,TRBJ1-2,CASSPVRGSGGYTF,TGTGCCAGCTCACCAGTGCGGGGCTCTGGGGGCTACACCTTC
NA,NA,TRBV2,TRBJ1-4,CASISSRVNEKLFF,TGTGCCAGCATCTCTTCGAGAGTAAATGAAAAACTGTTTTTT
NA,once,TRBV5-1,TRBJ2-2,CASSFDGGAGELFF,TGCGCCAGCAGCTTCGATGGCGGGGCCGGGGAGCTGTTTTTT
NA,few,TRBV19,TRBJ2-1,CASSRSALDEQFF,TGTGCCAGTAGTCGGTCCGCCCTAGATGAGCAGTTCTTC
NA,NA,TRBV29-1,TRBJ2-1,CSVGVAGNEQFF,TGCAGCGTTGGGGTGGCGGGGAATGAGCAGTTCTTC
NA,NA,TRBV6-5,TRBJ1-3,CASSSSLSGNTIYF,TGTGCCAGCAGCTCCTCCCTCTCTGGAAACACCATATATTTT
NA,NA,TRBV7-8,TRBJ2-2,CASSSPLGRGLNTGELFF,TGTGCCAGCAGCTCCCCTCTGGGAAGGGGCTTGAACACCGGGGAGCTGTTTTTT
NA,NA,TRBV5-1,TRBJ2-1,CASSLDAGGSYNEQFF,TGCGCCAGCAGCTTGGATGCTGGGGGGTCCTACAATGAGCAGTTCTTC
NA,NA,TRBV21-1,TRBJ1-2,CASSKRSMDRVSCLHGYTF,TGTGCCAGCAGCAAAAGGTCAATGGACAGGGTCTCTTGTCTGCATGGCTACACCTTC
TRBD2,NA,TRBV5-1,TRBJ2-5,CASSWASGSQETQYF,TGCGCCAGCAGCTGGGCTAGCGGGAGCCAAGAGACCCAGTACTTC
TRBD1,NA,TRBV28,TRBJ1-2,CASSLAGQDYGYTF,TGTGCCAGCAGTTTAGCAGGACAGGACTATGGCTACACCTTC
NA,NA,TRBV28,TRBJ1-1,CASSPRRGTEAFF,TGTGCCAGCAGCCCCCGCAGGGGCACTGAAGCTTTCTTT
TRBD1,NA,TRBV9,TRBJ2-7,CASSVAGGGEQYF,TGTGCCAGCAGCGTAGCAGGGGGTGGGGAGCAGTACTTC
TRBD2,NA,TRBV11-3,TRBJ2-5,CASSLGASGRVGETQYF,TGTGCCAGCAGCTTGGGGGCTAGCGGGAGGGTAGGAGAGACCCAGTACTTC
NA,NA,TRBV5-5,TRBJ1-1,CASSSRAEAFF,TGTGCCAGCAGCTCCCGTGCTGAAGCTTTCTTT
TRBD1,NA,TRBV2,TRBJ1-1,CASSEPPRGGPNTEAFF,TGTGCCAGCAGTGAACCCCCTCGAGGGGGCCCGAACACTGAAGCTTTCTTT
NA,NA,TRBV28,TRBJ1-1,CASSLGSVTEAFF,TGTGCCAGCAGTTTAGGTTCAGTCACTGAAGCTTTCTTT
NA,NA,TRBV28,TRBJ2-2,CASRRTGGKYTGELFF,TGTGCCAGCAGGCGAACAGGTGGGAAATACACCGGGGAGCTGTTTTTT